This T cell receptor (beta chain) emerged from a study of tumor and adjacent non-tumor tissue in lung cancer. A modified ARM-PCR protocol with three rounds of nested PCR amplified TCRbeta. TCRdb re-called the multiplex PCR reads with MiXCR, one entry per CDR3 protein. The table lists some 80,000 distinct CDR3 sequences, 55% to 80% of them singletons, with 8.5% to 10% in the top ten. The template was RNA from unsorted bulk tissue. Trimming removed 5 bases at V and 4 bases at J, with 10 bases between. Germline lookup yields CDR1 MNHNS and CDR2 SASEGT. The CDR3 has 13 amino acids. Sequencing was performed on lung tumor tissue. This sequence was found in a woman aged 40 to 50 with non-small cell lung cancer. The V and J genes are TRBV6-1 and TRBJ2-3, with D perhaps TRBD2 (5 bases). CDR3 nucleotide sequence: TGTGCCAGCAGTAAATGGACTCCAGATACGCAGTATTTT. It encodes CASSKWTPDTQYF.